Sequencing of this T cell receptor (beta chain) was carried out in a study of response to subunit inactivated influenza vaccine. A single record per CDR3 protein comes from TCRdb applying MiXCR to the RT-PCR reads. The sample yields 500,000 to 600,000 distinct CDR3 sequences, more than 15% seen once. Per germline, CDR1 SGHVS and CDR2 FQNEAQ. This CDR3 has 13 residues. The ends were cut back, 1 base at V and 2 bases at J, with 5 bases in the middle. This clonotype was seen a handful of times. J is TRBJ2-5 and V is TRBV7-8; no firm D call. This clonotype was sampled from a man in his fifties or sixties who received an inactivated influenza vaccine. This specimen consisted of CD4+ T cells sorted from PBMCs, obtained around 25 months after vaccination. In nucleotides, the CDR3 is TGTGCCAGCAGCTTAGTACTGCAAGAGACCCAGTACTTC. Protein product: CASSLVLQETQYF.